This is a list of T cell receptor beta chains from one sample in a study of T cell responses to AZD1222 COVID-19 vaccine. Clones were sequenced by immunoSEQ multiplex PCR, and TCRdb holds only the in-frame ones, with some missing. The sample has fewer than 120,000 clones; just under 95% are singletons. The sample consisted of peripheral blood, taken 28 days after the second AZD1222 dose. These receptors all come from an adult who received the AZD1222 COVID-19 vaccine. Both conserved end residues are part of each CDR3. The D gene is left open where the match is weak. For some rows the clone size is stated as once, few or many, or as a class when expanded; others skip it.

.	.	TRBV7-2	TRBJ1-1	TGTGCCTCAGCCTCGGGGGGCAACACTGAAGCTTTCTTT	CASASGGNTEAFF
TRBD1	.	TRBV10-3	TRBJ1-5	TGTGCCATCAGTGAGATCGGACAGGGAGGGCAGCCCCAGCATTTT	CAISEIGQGGQPQHF
TRBD2	.	TRBV19	TRBJ2-7	TGTGCCAGTAGTGTTTCTAGCGGAACCTACGAGCAGTACTTC	CASSVSSGTYEQYF
.	once	TRBV25-1	TRBJ1-4	TGTGCCAGCGGAGTACTAGGGTGGGCGGATGAAAAACTGTTTTTT	CASGVLGWADEKLFF
.	few	TRBV19	TRBJ2-5	TGTGCCAGCGGTGGGGGAGTTGAGACCCAGTACTTC	CASGGGVETQYF
TRBD2	once	TRBV4-2	TRBJ2-3	TGTGCCAGCAGCCAAGATCAAGCTAGCGGGGGGGCTTTATCAGATACGCAGTATTTT	CASSQDQASGGALSDTQYF
TRBD1	.	TRBV4-3	TRBJ1-1	TGCGCCAGCAGCCCCACAGGGGTGGAAAACACTGAAGCTTTCTTT	CASSPTGVENTEAFF
TRBD1	.	TRBV6-6	TRBJ1-1	TGTGCCAGCACCCGGGACAGGGCTTACACTGAAGCTTTCTTT	CASTRDRAYTEAFF
.	.	TRBV5-1	TRBJ1-1	TGCGCCAGCAGCTTGGAGTCAGGGCGGTCCACTGAAGCTTTCTTT	CASSLESGRSTEAFF
.	once	TRBV5-1	TRBJ2-7	TGCGCCAGCAGCTTGGCAGAGTCTAGCTCCTACGAGCAGTACTTC	CASSLAESSSYEQYF
.	once	TRBV7-6	TRBJ1-3	TGTGCCAGCACCCCGGACAGTTTTGGAAACACCATATATTTT	CASTPDSFGNTIYF